This TCR beta chain comes out of a study of T cells in Graves' hyperthyroidism and ophthalmopathy. Study-wide results and limits: Most thyroid clonotypes expanded above 0.001 appeared in blood too.

This clonotype has ten or more counts. What it binds is unknown. V dropped 1 base and J dropped 3 bases, with 13 bases sitting between them. Germline V lookup: CDR1 LGHDT, CDR2 YNNKEL (reference sequence). The CDR3 contains 15 residues. The study collected blood at first hyperthyroidism diagnosis, before any ophthalmopathy symptoms arose. Using RNA transcripts as the source, TCR beta CDR3 regions were amplified. The TCR CDR3 was amplified in a first-round RT-PCR using the HTBI primer set. TCRdb reprocessed the multiplex PCR reads via MiXCR and lists one record per CDR3 protein. In the table there are roughly 300,000 distinct CDR3 sequences, around 25% of which are singletons.

The chain couples TRBV3-1 to TRBJ2-7; D is possibly TRBD1 (6 bases). The TCR sequence derives from a man aged 40-50 years with Graves' hyperthyroidism that later progressed to Graves' ophthalmopathy. What was sequenced was blood. The CDR3: CASSQAPGQFYEQYF. The CDR3 coding sequence is TGTGCCAGCAGCCAAGCCCCCGGACAGTTCTACGAGCAGTACTTC.